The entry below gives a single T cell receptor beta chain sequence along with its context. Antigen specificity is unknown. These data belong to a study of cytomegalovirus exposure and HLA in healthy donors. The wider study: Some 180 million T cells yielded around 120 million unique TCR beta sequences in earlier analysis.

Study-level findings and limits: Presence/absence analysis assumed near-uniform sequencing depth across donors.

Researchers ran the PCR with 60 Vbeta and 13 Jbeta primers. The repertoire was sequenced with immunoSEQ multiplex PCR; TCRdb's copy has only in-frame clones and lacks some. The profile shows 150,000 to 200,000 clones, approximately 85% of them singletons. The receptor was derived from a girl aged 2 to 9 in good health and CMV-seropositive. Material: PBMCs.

CDR3 residues: CASSYQTTGQGNNYGYTF. The CDR3 DNA is TGCGCCAGCAGCTACCAGACGACGGGACAGGGTAATAACTATGGCTACACCTTC. This sequence joins TRBV4-1 and TRBJ1-2; 9 nucleotides line up with TRBD1. CDR1 is MGHRA and CDR2 is YSYEKL in the germline V gene. The CDR3 loop spans 18 amino acids. Trimming at V came to 5 bases and at J to 1 base, leaving 14 bases not matched to a gene.